Reported below is one T cell receptor (beta chain). Its specificity is unknown. The data stem from a study of shared clonotypes between healthy human individuals. Trimming cost V 5 bases and J 0 bases, with 7 bases left between them. CDR1 and CDR2 (germline): SGHTA, FQGNSA. The CDR3 runs to 13 residues. The study's findings and limits: When naive CD4 clonotypes were compared across four donors, around 5% were shared.

Using immunoSEQ multiplex PCR, the repertoire was profiled, and TCRdb retains in-frame clones only, with some absent. The sample yields some 680,000 clones, roughly 72% seen once. Sequencing was done on a sample of memory CD4+ T cells sorted from blood. Subset noted: CD45RA-negative fraction. This TCR was recovered from a woman aged 30 to 39 in good health. V gene TRBV7-2 combines with J gene TRBJ2-5; D is unresolved. CDR3 coding DNA: TGTGCCAGCAGCGCCGGGCACCAAGAGACCCAGTACTTC. Its translation: CASSAGHQETQYF.